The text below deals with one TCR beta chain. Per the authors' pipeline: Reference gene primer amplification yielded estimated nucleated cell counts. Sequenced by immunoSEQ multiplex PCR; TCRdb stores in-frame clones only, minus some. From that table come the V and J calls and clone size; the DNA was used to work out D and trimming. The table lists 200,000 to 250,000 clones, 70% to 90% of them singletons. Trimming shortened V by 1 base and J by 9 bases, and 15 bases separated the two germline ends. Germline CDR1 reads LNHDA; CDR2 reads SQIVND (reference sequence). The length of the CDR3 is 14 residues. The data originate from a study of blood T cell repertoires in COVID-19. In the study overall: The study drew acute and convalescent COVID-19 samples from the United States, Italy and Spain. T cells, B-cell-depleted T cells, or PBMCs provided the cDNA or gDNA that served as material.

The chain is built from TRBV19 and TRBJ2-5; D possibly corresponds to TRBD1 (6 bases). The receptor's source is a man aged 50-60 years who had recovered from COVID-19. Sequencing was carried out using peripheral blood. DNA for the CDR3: TGTGCCAGTAGTATAGGGAAGCCGTCAGGGGCCCAGTACTTC. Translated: CASSIGKPSGAQYF.